The entry that follows covers one TCR beta chain sequence. Antigen specificity is unknown. The entry originates in a study of shared clonotypes between healthy human individuals. Study results and caveats: Across subsets, estimated richness was generally greater for naive than for memory populations.

Generated by immunoSEQ multiplex PCR, the TCRdb table keeps only in-frame clones and is missing some. The sample lists 2 million to 3 million clones, more than 80% occurring once. It was into CD45RA+ naive and CD45RA-negative memory subsets that the CD4+ cells were split. This CDR3 is built from 17 residues. V was pared by 0 bases and J by 0 bases, with 12 bases between. CDR1 and CDR2 from the germline V gene are MGHRA and YSYEKL. The source material was naive CD4+ T cells sorted from blood. The subset here: CD45RA+ positively selected. The receptor was isolated from a man aged 18-30 years in good health. V gene TRBV4-1 combines with J gene TRBJ2-1; D unresolved. The CDR3 DNA reads TGCGCCAGCAGCCAAGATTCCTTGGCTAGCTCCTACAATGAGCAGTTCTTC. This translates into CASSQDSLASSYNEQFF.